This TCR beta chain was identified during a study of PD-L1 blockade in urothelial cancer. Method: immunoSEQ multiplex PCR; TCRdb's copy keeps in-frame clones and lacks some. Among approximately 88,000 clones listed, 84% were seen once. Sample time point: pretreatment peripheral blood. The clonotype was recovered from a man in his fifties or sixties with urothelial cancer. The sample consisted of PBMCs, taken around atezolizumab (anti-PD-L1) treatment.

The CDR3 DNA reads TGTGCCAGCAGCTTACAGGGTGGGGGGATCGGAGAGCAGTACTTC. Encoded protein: CASSLQGGGIGEQYF. The gene calls are TRBV7-9 and TRBJ2-7; D perhaps matches TRBD2 (6 bases). Trimming took 2 bases from V and 7 from J, leaving 18 bases between them. Looked up from germline, CDR1 is SEHNR and CDR2 is FQNEAQ (reference sequence). CDR3 length equals 15 residues.